The 14 T cell receptor beta chains listed next were all sequenced from one sample in a study of blood T cell repertoires in COVID-19. The assay was immunoSEQ multiplex PCR, and TCRdb's table has in-frame clones only and misses some. The data show roughly 180,000 clones, 70% to 85% seen once. Sequences were obtained from peripheral blood. Source of these receptors: a man in his 60s who had recovered from COVID-19.

The V and J genes are TRBV7-2 and TRBJ1-2; TRBD1 is a possible D gene (5 bases). CDR1 and CDR2 (germline): SGHTA, FQGNSA. Trimming removed 0 bases from V and 4 bases from J, with 9 bases in between. The CDR3 extends over 14 amino acids. The CDR3 protein is CASSLAAGPYGYTF. CDR3 DNA: TGTGCCAGCAGCTTAGCGGCAGGGCCCTATGGCTACACCTTC.

The J gene is TRBJ2-2, the V gene TRBV30; 10 positions agree with TRBD2. Germline loops: CDR1 GTSNPN, CDR2 SVGIG (reference sequence). The CDR3 is made up of 15 amino acids. The V gene end was trimmed by 5 bases and the J gene end by 0 bases; junction bases not matched to a gene: 3. Here the CDR3 DNA reads TGTGCCTGGTCTAGCGGGGGAACGAACACCGGGGAGCTGTTTTTT. Translation gives CAWSSGGTNTGELFF.

J is TRBJ2-7 and V is TRBV5-4; 10 bases are shared with TRBD1. Germline V lookup: CDR1 SGHNT, CDR2 YYREEE (reference sequence). V dropped 3 bases and J dropped 2; count of bases not matched to a gene: 5. The CDR3 is 15 amino acids. The CDR3 spells CASSSGGTGAYEQYF. CDR3 coding DNA: TGTGCCAGCAGCTCTGGCGGGACAGGGGCCTACGAGCAGTACTTC.

The chain carries TRBV9 and TRBJ2-7, with a tentative D call TRBD1 (5 bases). Germline loops: CDR1 SGDLS, CDR2 YYNGEE. V lost 0 bases, J lost 7 bases, and 17 bases lay in between. The CDR3 has 15 residues. CDR3 DNA: TGTGCCAGCAGCGTAGGCCAGGTCACAAGGGGAGAGCAGTACTTC. Protein: CASSVGQVTRGEQYF.

The gene calls are TRBV9 and TRBJ1-2; 7 bases line up with TRBD1. V dropped 4 bases and J dropped 4; count of bases not matched to a gene: 10. There are 15 residues in the CDR3. Germline values: CDR1 SGDLS, CDR2 YYNGEE. The CDR3, as DNA: TGTGCCAGCAGCCTCTCTGAGGGACAGACCTATGGCTACACCTTC. It specifies CASSLSEGQTYGYTF.

This chain uses TRBV11-2 with TRBJ2-3; 7 nucleotides match TRBD2. V dropped 5 bases and J dropped 6; count of bases not matched to a gene: 14. From germline, CDR1 is SGHAT and CDR2 FQNNGV. This CDR3 spans 16 amino acids. CDR3 coding DNA: TGTGCCAGCAGCCAGCCGGAACGGGGGGAGTCGGATACGCAGTATTTT. The encoded protein is CASSQPERGESDTQYF.

This clone was seen a handful of times. V gene TRBV10-1 combines with J gene TRBJ1-2, with 9 bases fitting TRBD1. The V and J ends lost 4 bases and 1 base, in that order; junction bases with no gene match: 1. The CDR3 is 14 residues long. Germline V gives CDR1 WNHNN, CDR2 SYGVQD (reference sequence). The CDR3: CASSGDRVNYGYTF. DNA for the CDR3: TGCGCCAGCAGTGGGGACAGGGTTAACTATGGCTACACCTTC.

About this clone itself: As the CDR3 is not closed by the conserved phenylalanine or tryptophan, this likely results from a read error. The rearrangement links TRBV18 to TRBJ1-2; 10 bases align to TRBD1. CDR3 length: 16 residues. The germline CDR1 and CDR2 sequences are KGHSH and LQKENI. The J segment lost 6 bases and the V segment lost 3 bases, leaving 10 bases of the junction unmatched. In nucleotides, the CDR3 is TGTGCCAGCTCACCCATAGCTCGACAGGGGGCCGATGGCTACACCCTC. Its translation is CASSPIARQGADGYTL.

The chain is built from TRBV19 and TRBJ1-5, with D possibly matching TRBD1 (5 bases). The germline V and J ends were trimmed by 7 bases and 5 bases, with 21 bases remaining between them. CDR1 and CDR2 from the germline V gene are LNHDA and SQIVND (reference sequence). CDR3 length: 16 amino acids. The CDR3 here is CASTNLLRAGHQPQHF. The CDR3 nucleotides read TGTGCCAGTACGAACCTACTCAGAGCAGGGCATCAGCCCCAGCATTTT.

The chain joins TRBV25-1 to TRBJ2-3; weak D call: TRBD1 (6 bases). Germline V gene lookup returns CDR1 MGHDK and CDR2 SYGVNS. Trimming took 2 bases from V and 2 from J, leaving 14 bases between them. The CDR3 runs 16 residues. The CDR3 DNA reads as TGTGCCAGCAGTGAAGGCGCAGGGGCCTACACAGATACGCAGTATTTT. The encoded protein is CASSEGAGAYTDTQYF. Supplemented by reference TRBV25-1 and TRBJ2-3, the full variable domain reads EADIYQTPRYLVIGTGKKITLECSQTMGHDKMYWYQQDPGMELHLIHYSYGVNSTEKGDLSSESTVSRIRTEHFPLTLESARPSHTSQYLCASSEGAGAYTDTQYFGPGTRLTVL.

The chain is built from TRBV5-4 and TRBJ1-5; D perhaps matches TRBD1 (5 bases). The germline V gene has CDR1 SGHNT and CDR2 YYREEE (reference sequence). This CDR3 has 12 amino acids. Deletions cut 5 bases from V and 9 bases from J, with 12 bases between. CDR3: CASSLIGGPQHF. The CDR3 DNA reads as TGTGCCAGCAGTCTGATCGGGGGGCCCCAGCATTTT. Complete variable domain (other parts from reference TRBV5-4 and TRBJ1-5): ETGVTQSPTHLIKTRGQQVTLRCSSQSGHNTVSWYQQALGQGPQFIFQYYREEENGRGNFPPRFSGLQFPNYSSELNVNALELDDSALYLCASSLIGGPQHFGDGTRLSIL.

The chain has TRBV2 and TRBJ1-1, with no clear D. The ends were cut back, 8 bases at V and 4 bases at J, with 20 bases in the middle. Germline CDR1 SNHLY, CDR2 FYNNEI. The CDR3 runs 15 residues. CDR3 in DNA: TGTGCCAGCCTACCTGACACTTGGGGAGGCACTGAAGCTTTCTTT. Amino acid sequence: CASLPDTWGGTEAFF.

The chain uses TRBV11-2 and TRBJ2-7, with a possible D match to TRBD2 (5 bases). The CDR3 has 10 amino acids. The V end was cut by 4 bases, the J end by 12 bases, with 10 bases between. The germline V gene encodes CDR1 SGHAT and CDR2 FQNNGV. CDR3: CASSSGMGYF. As DNA, the CDR3 is TGTGCCAGCAGCTCCGGGATGGGGTACTTC. Based on the CDR3 plus reference TRBV11-2 and TRBJ2-7, the full variable domain is EAGVAQSPRYKIIEKRQSVAFWCNPISGHATLYWYQQILGQGPKLLIQFQNNGVVDDSQLPKDRFSAERLKGVDSTLKIQPAKLEDSAVYLCASSSGMGYFGPGTRLTVT.

The chain carries TRBV14 and TRBJ1-1, with D perhaps TRBD1 (6 bases). CDR3 size: 16 residues. CDR1 SGHDN and CDR2 FVKESK come from the germline V gene. Deletions cut 2 bases from V and 4 bases from J, with 17 bases between. The CDR3 DNA reads TGTGCCAGCAGCCAAATGGACAGCCGGTCGTCCACTGAAGCTTTCTTT. As protein: CASSQMDSRSSTEAFF.